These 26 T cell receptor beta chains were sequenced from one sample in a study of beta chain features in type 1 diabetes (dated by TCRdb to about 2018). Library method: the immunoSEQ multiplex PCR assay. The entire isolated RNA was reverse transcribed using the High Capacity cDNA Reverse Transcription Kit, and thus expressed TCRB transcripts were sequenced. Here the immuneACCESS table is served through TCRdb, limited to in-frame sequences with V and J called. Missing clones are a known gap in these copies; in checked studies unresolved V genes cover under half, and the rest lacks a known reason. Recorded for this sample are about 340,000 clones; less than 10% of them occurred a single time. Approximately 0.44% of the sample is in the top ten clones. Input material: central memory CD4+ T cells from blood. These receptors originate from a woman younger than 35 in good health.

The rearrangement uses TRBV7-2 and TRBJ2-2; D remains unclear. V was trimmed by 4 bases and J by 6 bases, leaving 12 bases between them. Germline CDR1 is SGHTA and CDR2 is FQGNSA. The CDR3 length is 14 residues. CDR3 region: CASSWETAAGELFF. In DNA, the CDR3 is TGTGCCAGCAGCTGGGAAACCGCGGCCGGGGAGCTGTTTTTT.

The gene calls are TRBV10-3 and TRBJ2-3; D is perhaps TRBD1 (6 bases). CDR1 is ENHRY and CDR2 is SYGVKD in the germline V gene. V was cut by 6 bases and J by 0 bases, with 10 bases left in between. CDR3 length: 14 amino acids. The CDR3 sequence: CAIRTGHSTDTQYF. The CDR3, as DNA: TGTGCCATCAGGACGGGACACAGCACAGATACGCAGTATTTT.

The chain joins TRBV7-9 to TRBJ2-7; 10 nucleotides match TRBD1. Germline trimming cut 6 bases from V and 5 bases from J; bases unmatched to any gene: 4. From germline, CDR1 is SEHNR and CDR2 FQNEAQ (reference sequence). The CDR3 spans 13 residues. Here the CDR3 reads CASSYDRGHEQYF. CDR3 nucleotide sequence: TGTGCCAGCAGTTACGACAGGGGGCACGAGCAGTACTTC.

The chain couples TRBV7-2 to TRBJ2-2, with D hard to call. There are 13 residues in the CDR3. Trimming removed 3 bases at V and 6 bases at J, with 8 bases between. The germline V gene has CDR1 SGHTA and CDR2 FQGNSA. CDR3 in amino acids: CASSFGQAGELFF. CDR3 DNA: TGTGCCAGCAGCTTTGGGCAAGCCGGGGAGCTGTTTTTT.

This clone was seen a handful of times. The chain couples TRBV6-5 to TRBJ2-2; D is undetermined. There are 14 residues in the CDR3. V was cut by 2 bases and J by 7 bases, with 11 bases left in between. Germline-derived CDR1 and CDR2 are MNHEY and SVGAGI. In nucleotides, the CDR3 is TGTGCCAGCAGTTACACGTCTGAGAGCGGGGAGCTGTTTTTT. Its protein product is CASSYTSESGELFF.

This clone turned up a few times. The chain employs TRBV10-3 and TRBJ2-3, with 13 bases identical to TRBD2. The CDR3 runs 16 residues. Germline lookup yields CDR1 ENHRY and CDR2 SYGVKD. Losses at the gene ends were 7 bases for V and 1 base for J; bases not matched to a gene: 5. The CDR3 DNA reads TGTGCCATCACCCCAGGGACTAGCGGGGGCACAGATACGCAGTATTTT. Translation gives CAITPGTSGGTDTQYF.

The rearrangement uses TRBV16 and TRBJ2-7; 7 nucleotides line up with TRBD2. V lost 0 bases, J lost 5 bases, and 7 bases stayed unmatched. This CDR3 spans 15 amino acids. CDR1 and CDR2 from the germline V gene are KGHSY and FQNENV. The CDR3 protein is CASSQSAGDLDEQYF. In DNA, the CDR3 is TGTGCCAGCAGCCAATCGGCGGGGGACCTTGACGAGCAGTACTTC.

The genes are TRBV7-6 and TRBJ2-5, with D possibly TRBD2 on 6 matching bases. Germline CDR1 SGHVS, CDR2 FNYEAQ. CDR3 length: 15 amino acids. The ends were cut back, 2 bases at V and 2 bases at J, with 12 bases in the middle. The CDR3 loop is CASSLLSSAQETQYF. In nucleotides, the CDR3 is TGTGCCAGCAGCTTACTGTCTAGCGCGCAAGAGACCCAGTACTTC.

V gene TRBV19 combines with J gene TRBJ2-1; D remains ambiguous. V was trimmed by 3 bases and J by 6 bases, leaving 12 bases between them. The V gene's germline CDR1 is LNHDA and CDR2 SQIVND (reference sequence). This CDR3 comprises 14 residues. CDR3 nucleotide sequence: TGTGCCAGTAGTATCGGTGCGGTGGTCAATGAGCAGTTCTTC. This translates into CASSIGAVVNEQFF.

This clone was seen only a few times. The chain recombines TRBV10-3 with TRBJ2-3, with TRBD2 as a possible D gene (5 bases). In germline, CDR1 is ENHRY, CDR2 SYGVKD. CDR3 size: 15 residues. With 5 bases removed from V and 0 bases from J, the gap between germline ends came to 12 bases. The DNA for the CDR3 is TGTGCCATCAGTCCCGCTCGGGGTAGCACAGATACGCAGTATTTT. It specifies CAISPARGSTDTQYF.

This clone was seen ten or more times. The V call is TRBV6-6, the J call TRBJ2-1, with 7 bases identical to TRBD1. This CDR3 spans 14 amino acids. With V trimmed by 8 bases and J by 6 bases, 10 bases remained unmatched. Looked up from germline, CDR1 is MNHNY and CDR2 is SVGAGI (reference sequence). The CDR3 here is CASQPTGQLNEQFF. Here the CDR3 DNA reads TGTGCCAGCCAACCCACGGGACAGCTCAATGAGCAGTTCTTC.

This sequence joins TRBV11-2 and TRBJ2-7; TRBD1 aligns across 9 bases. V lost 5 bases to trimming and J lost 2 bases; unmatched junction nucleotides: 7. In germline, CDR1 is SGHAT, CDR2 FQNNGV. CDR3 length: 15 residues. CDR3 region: CASSLAGQGPYEQYF. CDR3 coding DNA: TGTGCCAGCAGCCTTGCGGGACAGGGCCCCTACGAGCAGTACTTC.

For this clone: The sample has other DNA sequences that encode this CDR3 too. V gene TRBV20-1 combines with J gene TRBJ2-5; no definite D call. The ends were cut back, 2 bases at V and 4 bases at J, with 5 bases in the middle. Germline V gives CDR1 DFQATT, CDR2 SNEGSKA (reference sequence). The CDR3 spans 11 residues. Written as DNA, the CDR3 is TGCAGTGCTAGACCAGCAGAGACCCAGTACTTC. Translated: CSARPAETQYF.

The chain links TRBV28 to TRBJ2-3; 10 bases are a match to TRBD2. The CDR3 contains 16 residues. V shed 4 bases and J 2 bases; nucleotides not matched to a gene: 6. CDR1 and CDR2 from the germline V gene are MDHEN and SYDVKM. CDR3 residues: CASSWSGREVTDTQYF. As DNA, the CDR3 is TGTGCCAGCAGTTGGAGCGGGAGGGAGGTCACAGATACGCAGTATTTT.

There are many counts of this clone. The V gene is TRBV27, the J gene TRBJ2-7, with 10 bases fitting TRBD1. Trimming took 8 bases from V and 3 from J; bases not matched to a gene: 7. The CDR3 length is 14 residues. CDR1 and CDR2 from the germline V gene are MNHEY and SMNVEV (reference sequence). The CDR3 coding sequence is TGTGCCAGCGGGGACAGGGGAATTCTCTACGAGCAGTACTTC. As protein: CASGDRGILYEQYF.

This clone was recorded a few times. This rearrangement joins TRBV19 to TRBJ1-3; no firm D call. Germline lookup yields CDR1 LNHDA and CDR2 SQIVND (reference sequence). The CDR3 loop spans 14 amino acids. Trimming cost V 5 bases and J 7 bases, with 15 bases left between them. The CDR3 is CASSLRGLRNTIYF. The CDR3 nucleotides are TGTGCCAGTAGTCTTCGGGGTTTAAGGAACACCATATATTTT.

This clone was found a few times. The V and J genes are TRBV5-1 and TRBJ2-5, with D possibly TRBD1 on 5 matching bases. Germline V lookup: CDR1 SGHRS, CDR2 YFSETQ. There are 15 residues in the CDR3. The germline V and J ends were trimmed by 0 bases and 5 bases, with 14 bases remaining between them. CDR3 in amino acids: CASSLGPDSTETQYF. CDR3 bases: TGCGCCAGCAGCTTGGGGCCTGACAGTACTGAGACCCAGTACTTC.

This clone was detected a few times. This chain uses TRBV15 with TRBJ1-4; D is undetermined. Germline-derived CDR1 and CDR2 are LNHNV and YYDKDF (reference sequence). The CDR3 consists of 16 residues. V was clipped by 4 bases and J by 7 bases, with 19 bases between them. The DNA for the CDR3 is TGTGCCACCAGCAAAACTAACGGAAATTGGGGTGAAAAACTGTTTTTT. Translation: CATSKTNGNWGEKLFF.

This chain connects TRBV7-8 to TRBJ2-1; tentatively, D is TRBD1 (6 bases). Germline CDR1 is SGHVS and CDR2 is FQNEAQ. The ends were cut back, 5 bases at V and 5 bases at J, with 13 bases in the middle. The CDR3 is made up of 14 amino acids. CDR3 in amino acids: CASSKADSDNEQFF. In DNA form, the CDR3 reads TGTGCCAGCAGCAAGGCGGACAGCGACAATGAGCAGTTCTTC.

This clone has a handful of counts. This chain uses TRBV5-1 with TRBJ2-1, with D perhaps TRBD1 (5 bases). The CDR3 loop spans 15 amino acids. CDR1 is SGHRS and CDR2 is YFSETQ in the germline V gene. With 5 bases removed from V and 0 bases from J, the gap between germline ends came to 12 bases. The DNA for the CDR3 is TGCGCCAGCAGACAGACAGCGAGCTCCTACAATGAGCAGTTCTTC. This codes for CASRQTASSYNEQFF. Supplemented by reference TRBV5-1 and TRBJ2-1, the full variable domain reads KAGVTQTPRYLIKTRGQQVTLSCSPISGHRSVSWYQQTPGQGLQFLFEYFSETQRNKGNFPGRFSGRQFSNSRSEMNVSTLELGDSALYLCASRQTASSYNEQFFGPGTRLTVL.

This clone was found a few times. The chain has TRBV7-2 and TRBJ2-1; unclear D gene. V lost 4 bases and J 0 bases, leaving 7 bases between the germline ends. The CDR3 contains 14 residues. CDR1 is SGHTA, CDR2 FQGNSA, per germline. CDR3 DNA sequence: TGTGCCAGCAGCTCCAGACCCTCCTACAATGAGCAGTTCTTC. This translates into CASSSRPSYNEQFF.

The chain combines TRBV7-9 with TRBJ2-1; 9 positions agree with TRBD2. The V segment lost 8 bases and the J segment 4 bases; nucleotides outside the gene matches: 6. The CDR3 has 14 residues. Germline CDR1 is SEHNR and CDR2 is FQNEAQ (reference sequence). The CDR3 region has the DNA TGTGCCAGCCGAGGACTAGCGAAATACAATGAGCAGTTCTTC. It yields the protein CASRGLAKYNEQFF.

DNA for the CDR3: TGTGCCAGCAGCCGAGCGGGTTACCAAGAGACCCAGTACTTC. The encoded protein is CASSRAGYQETQYF. The chain has TRBV7-2 and TRBJ2-5; a possible D gene is TRBD2 (6 bases). The V gene lost 5 bases and the J gene lost 0 bases, with 10 bases spanning the gap. The CDR3 is made up of 14 amino acids. CDR1 and CDR2 (germline): SGHTA, FQGNSA.

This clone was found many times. The CDR3 region is CSVELGLAGEEQFF. CDR3 nucleotides: TGCAGCGTAGAGTTGGGACTAGCGGGAGAAGAGCAGTTCTTC. V is TRBV29-1 and J is TRBJ2-1, with 14 bases lining up with TRBD2. CDR1 is SQVTM, CDR2 ANQGSEA, per germline. The CDR3 consists of 14 residues. Trimming removed 6 bases from V and 10 bases from J; junction bases left unmatched: 8.

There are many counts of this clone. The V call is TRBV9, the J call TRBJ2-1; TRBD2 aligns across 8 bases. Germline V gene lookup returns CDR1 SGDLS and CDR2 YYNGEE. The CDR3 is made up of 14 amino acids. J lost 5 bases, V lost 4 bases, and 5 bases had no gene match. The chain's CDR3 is CASSFSGDNNEQFF. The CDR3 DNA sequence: TGTGCCAGCAGCTTTAGCGGGGATAACAATGAGCAGTTCTTC.

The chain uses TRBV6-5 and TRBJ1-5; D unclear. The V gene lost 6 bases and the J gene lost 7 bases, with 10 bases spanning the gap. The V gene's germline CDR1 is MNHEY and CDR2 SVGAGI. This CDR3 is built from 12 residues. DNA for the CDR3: TGTGCCAGCAGCACGAGGGAGCAGCCCCAGCATTTT. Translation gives CASSTREQPQHF.